This record concerns one TCR beta chain sequence. The antigen remains unidentified. The CDR3 extends over 15 amino acids. The V and J ends lost 5 bases and 5 bases respectively, with 15 bases between them. Germline CDR1 SGHVS, CDR2 FNYEAQ. This sample was taken from a study of T cell responses to AZD1222 COVID-19 vaccine. General observations from the study: The study sampled repertoires only after the peak T cell response. Two AZD1222 administrations were followed by greater Spike-specific TCR breadth and depth. Only five or six AZD1222 recipients were seropositive at baseline.

The protocol was immunoSEQ multiplex PCR, while the TCRdb copy is restricted to in-frame clones and leaves out a portion. Of 150,000 or so clones in the sample, under 95% were seen once. This material consisted of peripheral blood, taken on day 0 of AZD1222 vaccination. The chain is built from TRBV7-6 and TRBJ2-2; D is possibly TRBD2 (6 bases). The sequence came from an adult in good health. In DNA, the CDR3 is TGTGCCAGCAGCCCCAGGACGGGAGTAACCGGGGAGCTGTTTTTT. As protein: CASSPRTGVTGELFF.